This T cell receptor beta chain derives from a study of graft-versus-host responses after intestinal transplantation. The CDR3 extends over 13 amino acids. Germline CDR1 reads MNHNS; CDR2 reads SASEGT. The ends were cut back, 5 bases at V and 3 bases at J, with 10 bases in the middle. Sequencing used immunoSEQ multiplex PCR; TCRdb keeps in-frame clones, though not all of them. Of some 9,900 clones in the sample, 92% were seen once. This TCR was recovered from a human patient who received an intestinal transplant, so some T cells may come from the graft donor. The V gene is TRBV6-1, the J gene TRBJ1-2; no clear D gene. The source was PBMCs, collected around 40 days after intestinal transplantation. The CDR3 coding sequence is TGTGCCAGCAGTTGGACGGAACACTATGGCTACACCTTC. Translating it yields CASSWTEHYGYTF.